This T cell receptor (beta chain) is from a study of T cell responses to AZD1222 COVID-19 vaccine. Regarding this clone: Its antigen is unidentified.

V gave up 4 bases and J gave up 3 bases; unmatched junction bases: 3. CDR1 LGHNA and CDR2 YNFKEQ come from the germline V gene. The CDR3 has 15 amino acids. Overall study findings and caveats: Spike-wide coverage was observed for vaccine-associated CD4 TCRs, with dominant responses at 160-218 and 743-854. Most donors were white British, females outnumbered males, and clonal diversity was possibly underestimated. A rise in Spike-specific TCR breadth and depth followed two AZD1222 doses. No repertoire was sampled before or during the peak T cell response, only after it.

TCRdb's table, derived via immunoSEQ multiplex PCR, lists solely in-frame clones and lacks some. Among tens of thousands of clones listed, around nine tenths were seen once. The sequences come from peripheral blood, collected 28 days after the second AZD1222 dose. The TCR originated in an adult who received the AZD1222 COVID-19 vaccine. The chain is built from TRBV4-2 and TRBJ1-4, with 9 bases matching TRBD1. The CDR3 region has the DNA TGTGCCAGCAGCCCGGGACAGGGAGCTAATGAAAAACTGTTTTTT. It is translated as CASSPGQGANEKLFF.